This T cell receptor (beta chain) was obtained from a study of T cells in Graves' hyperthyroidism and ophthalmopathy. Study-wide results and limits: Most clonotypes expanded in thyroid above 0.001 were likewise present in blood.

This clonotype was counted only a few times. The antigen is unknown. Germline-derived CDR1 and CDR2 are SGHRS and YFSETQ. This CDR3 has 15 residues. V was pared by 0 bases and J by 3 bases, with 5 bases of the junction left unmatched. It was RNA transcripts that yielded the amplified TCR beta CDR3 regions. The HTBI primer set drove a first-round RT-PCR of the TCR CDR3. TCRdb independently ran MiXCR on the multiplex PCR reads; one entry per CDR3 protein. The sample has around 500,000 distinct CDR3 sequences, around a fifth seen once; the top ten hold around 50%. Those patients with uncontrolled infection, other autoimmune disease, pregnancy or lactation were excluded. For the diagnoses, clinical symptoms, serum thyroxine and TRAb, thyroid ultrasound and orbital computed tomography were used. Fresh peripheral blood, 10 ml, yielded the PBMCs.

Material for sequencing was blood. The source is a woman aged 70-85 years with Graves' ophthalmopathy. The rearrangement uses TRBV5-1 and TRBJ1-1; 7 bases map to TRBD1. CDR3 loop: CASSLARGWDTEAFF. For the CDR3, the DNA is TGCGCCAGCAGCTTGGCCAGGGGGTGGGACACTGAAGCTTTCTTT.